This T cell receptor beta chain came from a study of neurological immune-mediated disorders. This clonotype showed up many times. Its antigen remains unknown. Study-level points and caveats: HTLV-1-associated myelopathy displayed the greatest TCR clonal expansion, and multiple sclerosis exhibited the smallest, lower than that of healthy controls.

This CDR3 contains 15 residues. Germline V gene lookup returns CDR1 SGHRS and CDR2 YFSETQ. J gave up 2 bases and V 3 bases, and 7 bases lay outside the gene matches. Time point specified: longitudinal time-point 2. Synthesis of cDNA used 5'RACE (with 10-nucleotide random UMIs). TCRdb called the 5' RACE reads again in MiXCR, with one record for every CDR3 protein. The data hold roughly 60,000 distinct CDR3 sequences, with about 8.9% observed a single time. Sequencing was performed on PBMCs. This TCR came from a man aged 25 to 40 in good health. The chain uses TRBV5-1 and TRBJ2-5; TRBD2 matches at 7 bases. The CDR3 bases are TGCGCCAGCAGCTCCCGGGGGGACTCACAAGAGACCCAGTACTTC. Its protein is CASSSRGDSQETQYF.